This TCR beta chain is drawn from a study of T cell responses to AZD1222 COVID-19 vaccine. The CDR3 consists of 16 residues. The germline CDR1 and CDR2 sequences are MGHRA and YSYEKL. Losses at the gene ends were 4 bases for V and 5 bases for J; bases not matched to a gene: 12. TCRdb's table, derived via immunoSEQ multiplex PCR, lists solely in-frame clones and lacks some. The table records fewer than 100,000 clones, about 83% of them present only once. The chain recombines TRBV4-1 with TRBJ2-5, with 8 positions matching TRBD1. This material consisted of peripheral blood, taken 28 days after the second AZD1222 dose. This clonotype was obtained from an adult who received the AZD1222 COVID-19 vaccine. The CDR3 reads CASSPGAGGNGETQYF. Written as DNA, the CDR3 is TGCGCCAGCAGCCCTGGGGCAGGGGGCAATGGGGAGACCCAGTACTTC.